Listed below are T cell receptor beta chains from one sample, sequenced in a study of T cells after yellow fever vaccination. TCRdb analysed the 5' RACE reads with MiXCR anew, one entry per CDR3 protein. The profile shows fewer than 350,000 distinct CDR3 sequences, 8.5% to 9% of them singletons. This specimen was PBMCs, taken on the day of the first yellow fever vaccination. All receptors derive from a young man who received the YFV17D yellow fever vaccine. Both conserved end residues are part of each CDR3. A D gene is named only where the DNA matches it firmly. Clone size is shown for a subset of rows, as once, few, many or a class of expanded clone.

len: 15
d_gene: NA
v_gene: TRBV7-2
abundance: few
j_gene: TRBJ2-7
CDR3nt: TGTGCCAGCAGCTTAGCGTTGGGGGGTCTCTACGAGCAGTACTTC
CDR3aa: CASSLALGGLYEQYF

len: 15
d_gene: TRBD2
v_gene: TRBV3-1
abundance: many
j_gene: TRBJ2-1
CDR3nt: TGTGCCAGCAGCCATGTACTAGCGCCCTACAATGAGCAGTTCTTC
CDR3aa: CASSHVLAPYNEQFF

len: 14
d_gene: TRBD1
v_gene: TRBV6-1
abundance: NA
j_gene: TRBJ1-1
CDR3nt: TGTGCCAGCAGTGACCGGACAGGGAACACTGAAGCTTTCTTT
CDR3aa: CASSDRTGNTEAFF

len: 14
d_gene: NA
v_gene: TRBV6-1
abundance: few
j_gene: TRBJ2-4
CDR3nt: TGTGCCAGCAGTCCCGGGACCGCCAAAAACATTCAGTACTTC
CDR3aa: CASSPGTAKNIQYF

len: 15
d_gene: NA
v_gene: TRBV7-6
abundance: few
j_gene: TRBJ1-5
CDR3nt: TGTGCCAGCAGCTTGGCCACAGGGAGCAATCAGCCCCAGCATTTT
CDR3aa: CASSLATGSNQPQHF

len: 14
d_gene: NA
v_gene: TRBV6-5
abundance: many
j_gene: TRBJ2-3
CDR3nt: TGTGCCAGCAGTTACAGAGAGGGCTCAGATACGCAGTATTTT
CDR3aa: CASSYREGSDTQYF

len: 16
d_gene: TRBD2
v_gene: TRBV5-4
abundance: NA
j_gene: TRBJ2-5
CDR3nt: TGTGCCAGCAGCTCCGGGACTAGCGGGGCAGGGGAGACCCAGTACTTC
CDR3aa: CASSSGTSGAGETQYF

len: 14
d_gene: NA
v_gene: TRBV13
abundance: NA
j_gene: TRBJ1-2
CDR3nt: TGTGCCAGCAGCTTATGGACGGGGAACTATGGCTACACCTTC
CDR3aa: CASSLWTGNYGYTF

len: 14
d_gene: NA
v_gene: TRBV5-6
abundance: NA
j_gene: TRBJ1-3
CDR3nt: TGTGCCAGCAGCTCAGGGTACTCTGGAAACACCATATATTTT
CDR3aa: CASSSGYSGNTIYF

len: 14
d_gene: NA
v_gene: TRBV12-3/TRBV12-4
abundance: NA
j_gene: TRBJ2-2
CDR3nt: TGTGCCACACTACCAGGATCGAACACCGGGGAGCTGTTTTTT
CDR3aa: CATLPGSNTGELFF

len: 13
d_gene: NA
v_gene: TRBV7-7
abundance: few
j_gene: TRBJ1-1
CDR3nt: TGTGCCAGCAGCTCGGACAAGAACACTGAAGCTTTCTTT
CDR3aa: CASSSDKNTEAFF

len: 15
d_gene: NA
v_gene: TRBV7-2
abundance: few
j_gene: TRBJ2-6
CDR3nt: TGTGCCAGCAGTTCTGATGCCTTAGGGGCCAACGTCCTGACTTTC
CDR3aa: CASSSDALGANVLTF

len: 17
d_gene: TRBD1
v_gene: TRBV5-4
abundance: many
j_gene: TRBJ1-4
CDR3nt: TGTGCCAGCAGTCGAGGGGGACAACAGGGGGCAAGTGAAAAACTGTTTTTT
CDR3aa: CASSRGGQQGASEKLFF

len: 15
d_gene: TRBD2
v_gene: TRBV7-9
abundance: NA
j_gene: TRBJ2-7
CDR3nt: TGTGCCAGCAGCGCGGGAGGGGAGATAACCTACGAGCAGTACTTC
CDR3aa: CASSAGGEITYEQYF

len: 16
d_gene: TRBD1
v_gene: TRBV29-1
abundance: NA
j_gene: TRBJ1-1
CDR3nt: TGCAGCGTTGAAGGGACAGGGGGGGGGATAAACACTGAAGCTTTCTTT
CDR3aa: CSVEGTGGGINTEAFF

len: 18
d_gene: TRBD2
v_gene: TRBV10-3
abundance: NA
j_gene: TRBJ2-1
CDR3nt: TGTGCCATCAGTGGCCCACTACTAGCGGGGCAATCCTACAATGAGCAGTTCTTC
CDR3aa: CAISGPLLAGQSYNEQFF

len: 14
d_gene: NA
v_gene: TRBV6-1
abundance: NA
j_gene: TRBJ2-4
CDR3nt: TGTGCCAGCAGCCCGGGCAGGGGAGAGTCCATTCAGTACTTC
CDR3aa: CASSPGRGESIQYF

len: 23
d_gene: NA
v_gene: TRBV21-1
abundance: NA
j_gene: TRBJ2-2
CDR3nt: TGTGCCAGCAGCAAAGCACCACACCTTCTGGCAGGGCCCGGCCCCGCGAACACCGGGGAGCTGTTTTTT
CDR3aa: CASSKAPHLLAGPGPANTGELFF

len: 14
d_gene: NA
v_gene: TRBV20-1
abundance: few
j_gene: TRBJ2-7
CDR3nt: TGCAGTGCAAAGAATACAGGGGGGGCCTACGAGCAGTACTTC
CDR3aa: CSAKNTGGAYEQYF

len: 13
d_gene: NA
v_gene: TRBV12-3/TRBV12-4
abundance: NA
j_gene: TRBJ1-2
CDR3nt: TGTGCCAGCAGTACGACACGCAACTATGGCTACACCTTC
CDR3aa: CASSTTRNYGYTF

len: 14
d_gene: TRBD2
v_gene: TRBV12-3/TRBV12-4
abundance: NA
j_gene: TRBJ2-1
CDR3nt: TGTGCCAGCAGTCCCTCGGGACTATTTAATGAGCAGTTCTTC
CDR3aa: CASSPSGLFNEQFF

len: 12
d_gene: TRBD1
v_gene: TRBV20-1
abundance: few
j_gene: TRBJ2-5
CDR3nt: TGCAGTGCGGGGACAGTTCAAGAGACCCAGTACTTC
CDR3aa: CSAGTVQETQYF

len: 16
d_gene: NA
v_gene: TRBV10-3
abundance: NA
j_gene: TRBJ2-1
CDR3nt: TGTGCCATCAGTGAAAGGACGGAAACCATATACAATGAGCAGTTCTTC
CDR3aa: CAISERTETIYNEQFF

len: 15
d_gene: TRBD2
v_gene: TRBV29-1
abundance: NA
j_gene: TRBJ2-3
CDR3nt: TGCAGCGTTGAAGTCGTAGCGGGGGGCGGGGGTACGCCGTATTTT
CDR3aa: CSVEVVAGGGGTPYF

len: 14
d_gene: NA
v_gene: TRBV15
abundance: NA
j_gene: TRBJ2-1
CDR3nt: TGTGCCACCAGCAGAGATTGGCGGGGAAATGAGCAGTTCTTC
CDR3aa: CATSRDWRGNEQFF

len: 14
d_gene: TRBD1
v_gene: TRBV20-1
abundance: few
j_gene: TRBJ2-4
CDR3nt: TGCAGTGCCCCGCAGGGGACAGTTTTGGGCATTCAGTACTTC
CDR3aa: CSAPQGTVLGIQYF

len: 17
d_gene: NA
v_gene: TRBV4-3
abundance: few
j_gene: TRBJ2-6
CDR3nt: TGCGCCAGCAGCCAAGGGGTGCCGGGACCTGGGGCCAACGTCCTGACTTTC
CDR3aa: CASSQGVPGPGANVLTF

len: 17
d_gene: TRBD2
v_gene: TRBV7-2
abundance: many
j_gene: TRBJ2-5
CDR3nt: TGTGCCAGCAGCAACGCCCCTAGCGGGGGGGCCCTGGAGACCCAGTACTTC
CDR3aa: CASSNAPSGGALETQYF

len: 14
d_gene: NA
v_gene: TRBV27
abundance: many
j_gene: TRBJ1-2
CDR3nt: TGTGCCAGCACCTCCTCTCAGGACCACTATGGCTACACCTTC
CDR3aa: CASTSSQDHYGYTF

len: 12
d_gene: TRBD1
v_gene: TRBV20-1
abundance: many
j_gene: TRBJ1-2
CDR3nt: TGCAGTGCTAGTGTCAGGGGGTACTGGTTCACCTTC
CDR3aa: CSASVRGYWFTF

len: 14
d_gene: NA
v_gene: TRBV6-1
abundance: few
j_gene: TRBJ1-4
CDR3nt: TGTGCCAGCAGTGAAGGGACCTTAAATGAAAAACTGTTTTTT
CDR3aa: CASSEGTLNEKLFF

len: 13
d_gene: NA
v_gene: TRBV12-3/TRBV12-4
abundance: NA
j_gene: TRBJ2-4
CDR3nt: TGTGCCAGCAGCTTCGACCCAAAGGTCATTCAGTACTTC
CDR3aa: CASSFDPKVIQYF

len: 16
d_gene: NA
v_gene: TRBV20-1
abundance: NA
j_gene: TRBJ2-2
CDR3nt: TGCAGTGCTAGACCCCTATTCATCGCGAACACCGGGGAGCTGTTTTTT
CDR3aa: CSARPLFIANTGELFF

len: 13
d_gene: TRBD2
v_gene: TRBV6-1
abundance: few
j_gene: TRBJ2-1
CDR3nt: TGTGCCAGCATGCGGGGGGCCTTGGGTGAGCAGTTCTTC
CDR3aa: CASMRGALGEQFF

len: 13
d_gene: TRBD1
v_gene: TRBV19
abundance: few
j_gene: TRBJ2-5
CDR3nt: TGTGCCAGCCTAGGACAGGCCCAAGAGACCCAGTACTTC
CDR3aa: CASLGQAQETQYF

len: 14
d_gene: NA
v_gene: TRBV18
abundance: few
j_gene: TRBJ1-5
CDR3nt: TGTGCCAGCTCACCGTCAAGGGGGGATCAGCCCCAGCATTTT
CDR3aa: CASSPSRGDQPQHF

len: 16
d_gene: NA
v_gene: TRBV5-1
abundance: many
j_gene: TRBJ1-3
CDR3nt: TGCGCCAGCAGCCCGTCCCTCCCGGGGATGGGTAACACCATATATTTT
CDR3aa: CASSPSLPGMGNTIYF

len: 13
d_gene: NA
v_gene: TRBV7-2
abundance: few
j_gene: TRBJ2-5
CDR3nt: TGTGCCAGCAGCGCGGGGGCAAAAGAGACCCAGTACTTC
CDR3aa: CASSAGAKETQYF

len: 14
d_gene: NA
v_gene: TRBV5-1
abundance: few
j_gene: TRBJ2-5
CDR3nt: TGCGCCAGCAGCTTGAGGGGGTCGGGGGAGACCCAGTACTTC
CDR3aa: CASSLRGSGETQYF

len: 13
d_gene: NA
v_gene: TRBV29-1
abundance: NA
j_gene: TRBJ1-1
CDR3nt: TGCAGCGCCGCCTCTGGGACGAACACTGAAGCTTTCTTT
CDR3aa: CSAASGTNTEAFF

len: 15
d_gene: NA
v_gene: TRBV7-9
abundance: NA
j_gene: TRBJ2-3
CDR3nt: TGTGCCAGCAGCTTCATGGACCCCCAAAGCAGTACGCAGTATTTT
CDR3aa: CASSFMDPQSSTQYF